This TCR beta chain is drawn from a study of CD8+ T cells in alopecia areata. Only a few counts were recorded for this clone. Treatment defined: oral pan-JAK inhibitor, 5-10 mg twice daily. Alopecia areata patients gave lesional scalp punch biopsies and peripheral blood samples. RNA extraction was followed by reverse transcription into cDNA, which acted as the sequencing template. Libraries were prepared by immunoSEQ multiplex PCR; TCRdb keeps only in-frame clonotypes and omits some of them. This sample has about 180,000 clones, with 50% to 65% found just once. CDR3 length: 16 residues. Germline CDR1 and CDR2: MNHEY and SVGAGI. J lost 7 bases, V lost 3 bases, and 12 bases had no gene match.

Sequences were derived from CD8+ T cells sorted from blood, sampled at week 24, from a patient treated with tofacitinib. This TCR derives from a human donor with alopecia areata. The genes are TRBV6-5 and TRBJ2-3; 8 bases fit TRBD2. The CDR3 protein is CASSYSTTGGPYTQYF. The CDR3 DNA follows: TGTGCCAGCAGTTATTCCACGACGGGGGGGCCGTATACGCAGTATTTT.